The 23 T cell receptor beta chains listed next were all sequenced from one sample in a study of blood T cell repertoires in COVID-19. TCRdb's copy holds only in-frame clones and misses some; the assay was immunoSEQ multiplex PCR. This sample has 300,000 or so clones, with 90% to 95% found just once. The material sequenced was peripheral blood. These receptors were collected from a woman aged 25 to 45 with COVID-19, enrolled during active disease.

The table lists this clone with a few counts. The genes are TRBV27 and TRBJ2-7; 11 bases match TRBD1. This CDR3 has 11 residues. V shed 8 bases, J shed 8 bases, and the junction held 2 bases outside the gene matches. CDR1 and CDR2 from the germline V gene are MNHEY and SMNVEV (reference sequence). CDR3 amino acids: CASGTGGQQYF. For the CDR3, the DNA is TGTGCCAGCGGGACAGGGGGGCAGCAGTACTTC.

V usage is TRBV6-4 and J usage is TRBJ2-3, with D maybe TRBD1 (6 bases). Germline CDR1 and CDR2: MRHNA and SNTAGT. The CDR3 runs 14 residues. The V and J ends lost 5 bases and 6 bases respectively, with 15 bases between them. In DNA form, the CDR3 reads TGTGCCAGCAGTCTATCCAGGGGTTTCGATACGCAGTATTTT. Residues: CASSLSRGFDTQYF.

This clone was recorded once. The chain employs TRBV19 and TRBJ1-1; D call uncertain. V was shortened by 7 bases and J by 0 bases, with 9 bases between the two germline ends. The CDR3 spans 13 residues. CDR1 LNHDA and CDR2 SQIVND come from the germline V gene (reference sequence). The CDR3 loop reads CASMLQLNTEAFF. The CDR3 region has the DNA TGTGCCAGTATGCTACAGTTGAACACTGAAGCTTTCTTT.

This chain links TRBV21-1 with TRBJ2-1; the DNA was not compared with TRBD2, the D call given in the table. TRBV21-1 corresponds to a pseudogene. This CDR3 contains 16 residues. The DNA of the CDR3 is TGTGCCAGCAGCAAAGTTCATGCGGGAGATCACAATGAGCAGTTCTTC. This encodes CASSKVHAGDHNEQFF.

In its sample, this clone was seen once. The V and J genes are TRBV7-6 and TRBJ2-7; D unresolved. Between the trimmed V and J ends, which lost 1 base and 1 base, there was a span of 8 bases. The CDR3 length is 14 residues. Germline V gene data show CDR1 as SGHVS and CDR2 as FNYEAQ. The CDR3 spells CASSLEAGSYEQYF. In DNA form, the CDR3 reads TGTGCCAGCAGCTTAGAAGCAGGTTCCTACGAGCAGTACTTC.

The chain couples TRBV12-3 or TRBV12-4 to TRBJ1-4, with D possibly matching TRBD1 (6 bases). V was pared by 6 bases and J by 8 bases, with 10 bases between. The CDR3 is made up of 12 amino acids. The CDR3 loop reads CASRQGREKLFF. The CDR3 nucleotides are TGTGCCAGCAGACAGGGTCGGGAAAAACTGTTTTTT.

This chain uses TRBV5-4 with TRBJ2-1; 8 bases are a match to TRBD2. J gave up 5 bases and V 0 bases, and 4 bases lay outside the gene matches. The CDR3 sequence is 15 residues long. CDR1 is SGHNT and CDR2 is YYREEE in the germline V gene (reference sequence). CDR3 loop: CASSLDGRDDNEQFF. CDR3 sequence (DNA): TGTGCCAGCAGCTTGGACGGGAGGGACGACAATGAGCAGTTCTTC.

This clone was observed a single time. The rearrangement joins TRBV5-8 to TRBJ2-5, with 10 bases fitting TRBD2. V shed 4 bases and J 7 bases; nucleotides not matched to a gene: 10. The CDR3 is made up of 15 amino acids. Germline CDR1 SGHTS, CDR2 YDEGEE. The CDR3 DNA sequence: TGTGCCAGCAGCCCACTACTAGCGGGACGGGTGACCCAGTACTTC. As protein: CASSPLLAGRVTQYF.

The V and J genes are TRBV2 and TRBJ2-7; 7 positions match TRBD2. The CDR3 has 14 amino acids. The junction had 10 bases not matched to a gene; V was cut back by 7 bases and J by 4 bases. CDR1 and CDR2 (germline): SNHLY, FYNNEI. CDR3 coding DNA: TGTGCCAGCACGAGTCTAGCGGAGGGATACGAGCAGTACTTC. Protein product: CASTSLAEGYEQYF. Supplemented by reference TRBV2 and TRBJ2-7, the full variable domain reads EPEVTQTPSHQVTQMGQEVILRCVPISNHLYFYWYRQILGQKVEFLVSFYNNEISEKSEIFDDQFSVERPDGSNFTLKIRSTKLEDSAMYFCASTSLAEGYEQYFGPGTRLTVT.

CDR3 nucleotide sequence: TGCAGCGTTCCCAGACAGGGGGCAATCCCAGATACGCAGTATTTT. Its translation is CSVPRQGAIPDTQYF. V usage is TRBV29-1 and J usage is TRBJ2-3; 10 bases align to TRBD1. Germline lookup yields CDR1 SQVTM and CDR2 ANQGSEA. The ends lost 5 bases at V and 4 bases at J; junction bases unmatched: 9. The CDR3 has 15 amino acids.

V and J are TRBV13 and TRBJ2-5; 9 bases map to TRBD2. From germline, CDR1 is PRHDT and CDR2 FYEKMQ (reference sequence). The CDR3 covers 17 residues. The V gene end was trimmed by 4 bases and the J gene end by 5 bases; junction bases not matched to a gene: 14. This CDR3 reads CASSSRAEGTSWETQYF. DNA of the CDR3: TGTGCCAGCAGCTCCCGAGCCGAAGGGACTAGCTGGGAGACCCAGTACTTC.

The chain has TRBV6-1 and TRBJ1-1; tentatively, D is TRBD1 (6 bases). This CDR3 is built from 17 residues. The germline CDR1 and CDR2 sequences are MNHNS and SASEGT. Trimming shortened V by 2 bases and J by 0 bases, and 16 bases separated the two germline ends. CDR3 in amino acids: CASSENSGGAMNTEAFF. CDR3 nucleotide sequence: TGTGCCAGCAGTGAAAATTCCGGGGGGGCCATGAACACTGAAGCTTTCTTT.

The chain has TRBV23-1 and TRBJ1-5, with D possibly matching TRBD1 (5 bases). TRBV23-1 is designated an ORF whose function remains uncertain. Trimming shortened V by 6 bases and J by 9 bases, and 12 bases separated the two germline ends. This CDR3 is built from 12 residues. The CDR3 region has the DNA TGCGCCAGCAGCCCCGGACACCGGCCCCAGCATTTT. Translation gives CASSPGHRPQHF.

This chain joins TRBV6-5 and TRBJ1-1; D is ambiguous. The CDR3 runs to 13 residues. V was shortened by 6 bases and J by 1 base, with 9 bases between the two germline ends. Germline V lookup: CDR1 MNHEY, CDR2 SVGAGI. The CDR3 is CASSSDWNTEAFF. The DNA for the CDR3 is TGTGCCAGCAGCTCCGACTGGAACACTGAAGCTTTCTTT.

This clone was detected many times. The gene calls are TRBV5-4 and TRBJ2-1; possibly TRBD1 for D (6 bases). The CDR3 is 17 amino acids. The V end was cut by 3 bases, the J end by 5 bases, with 21 bases between. CDR1 and CDR2 from the germline V gene are SGHNT and YYREEE (reference sequence). CDR3 DNA: TGTGCCAGCAGCTCGCACGAGGGGGTGCGGGTGGACAATGAGCAGTTCTTC. Protein: CASSSHEGVRVDNEQFF.

The chain recombines TRBV7-9 with TRBJ1-2, with D perhaps matching TRBD1 (5 bases). CDR1 and CDR2 from the germline V gene are SEHNR and FQNEAQ (reference sequence). This CDR3 is 16 amino acids long. V dropped 0 bases and J dropped 1 base, with 12 bases sitting between them. CDR3 in amino acids: CASSLALQALNYGYTF. CDR3 bases: TGTGCCAGCAGCTTAGCATTACAGGCTCTTAACTATGGCTACACCTTC.

To note about this clone: The same CDR3 can be traced to other DNA sequences in this sample. The chain couples TRBV3-1 (or the pseudogene TRBV3-2) to TRBJ2-2; D unclear. The CDR3 sequence is 12 residues long. V gave up 3 bases and J gave up 4 bases, with 3 bases separating them. The germline gives CDR1 LGHDT, CDR2 YNNKEL (reference sequence). The CDR3: CASSHLTGELFF. The CDR3 coding sequence is TGTGCCAGCAGCCACCTCACCGGGGAGCTGTTTTTT.

A single count supports this clone. This chain connects TRBV19 to TRBJ1-1; D gene ambiguous. Per germline, CDR1 LNHDA and CDR2 SQIVND (reference sequence). V was cut by 2 bases and J by 6 bases, with 13 bases left in between. The CDR3 covers 14 residues. The CDR3 here is CASSIPPSPPEAFF. CDR3 DNA: TGTGCCAGTAGTATACCCCCGTCCCCTCCTGAAGCTTTCTTT.

The gene calls are TRBV19 and TRBJ2-5, with D tentatively TRBD1 (5 bases). Germline V lookup: CDR1 LNHDA, CDR2 SQIVND (reference sequence). The CDR3 is made up of 13 amino acids. V lost 3 bases and J lost 5, with 10 bases in between. This CDR3 reads CASSIQGLETQYF. DNA of the CDR3: TGTGCCAGTAGTATCCAGGGCTTGGAGACCCAGTACTTC.

CDR3 nucleotides: TGTGCCATCAGTGAGTTAAGCACAGATACGCAGTATTTT. Translating gives CAISELSTDTQYF. The rearrangement uses TRBV10-3 and TRBJ2-3; D unclear. Trimming left V 1 base short and J 0 bases short, with 2 bases between. Germline values: CDR1 ENHRY, CDR2 SYGVKD. The length of the CDR3 is 13 residues.

V and J are TRBV3-1 (or the pseudogene TRBV3-2) and TRBJ1-6; D is undetermined. CDR1 is LGHDT, CDR2 YNNKEL, per germline (reference sequence). V was trimmed by 2 bases and J by 8 bases, leaving 19 bases between them. The CDR3 spans 17 residues. The DNA for the CDR3 is TGTGCCAGCAGCCAATCCCCGTACGGGCTGGAGGATTCACCCCTCCACTTT. This encodes CASSQSPYGLEDSPLHF.

The gene calls are TRBV27 and TRBJ2-5; tentatively, D is TRBD2 (6 bases). V was cut by 6 bases and J by 0 bases, with 8 bases left in between. The CDR3 loop spans 13 amino acids. Germline CDR1 MNHEY, CDR2 SMNVEV (reference sequence). The CDR3 spells CASRRGYQETQYF. CDR3 DNA sequence: TGTGCCAGCAGGCGGGGTTACCAAGAGACCCAGTACTTC.

The genes are TRBV7-9 and TRBJ1-4; the match to TRBD1 covers 8 bases. Trimming removed 2 bases from V and 6 bases from J; junction bases left unmatched: 5. From germline, CDR1 is SEHNR and CDR2 FQNEAQ (reference sequence). The CDR3 has 15 residues. The CDR3 coding sequence is TGTGCCAGCAGCTTAACGACAGGGGTCGATGAAAAACTGTTTTTT. Its protein is CASSLTTGVDEKLFF.